These 5 T cell receptor beta chains came from one sample sequenced in a study of blood T cell repertoires in COVID-19. Clones were read by immunoSEQ multiplex PCR, and TCRdb kept only the in-frame ones, dropping some. The sample records about 190,000 clones, more than 85% being singletons. Sample: peripheral blood. These receptors originate from a man between 40 and 49 years old with active or convalescent COVID-19.

This clone has just one count. This chain links TRBV28 with TRBJ1-2, with 8 positions matching TRBD1. With 5 bases clipped from V and 0 bases from J, the junction kept 11 bases outside the gene matches. The CDR3 is made up of 17 amino acids. Germline V gene sequence: CDR1 MDHEN, CDR2 SYDVKM. The CDR3 DNA reads TGTGCCAGCAGTCCCCGCCAGGGGGCTAGGACTAACTATGGCTACACCTTC. This translates into CASSPRQGARTNYGYTF.

The J gene is TRBJ2-5, the V gene TRBV3-1 (or the pseudogene TRBV3-2), with 9 bases lining up with TRBD2. Trimming took 0 bases from V and 5 from J; bases not matched to a gene: 10. The CDR3 is 17 amino acids. Germline values: CDR1 LGHDT, CDR2 YNNKEL (reference sequence). As DNA, the CDR3 is TGTGCCAGCAGCCAAGAGGGGCTAGCGGGGACTCAGGAGACCCAGTACTTC. Translated: CASSQEGLAGTQETQYF.

The rearrangement links TRBV6-6 to TRBJ1-1; 7 bases match TRBD1. The length of the CDR3 is 15 residues. The ends lost 5 bases at V and 0 bases at J; junction bases unmatched: 6. Germline V CDR1 and CDR2: MNHNY, SVGAGI (reference sequence). Here the CDR3 reads CASSPGQRMNTEAFF. In nucleotides, the CDR3 is TGTGCCAGCAGTCCGGGACAGAGGATGAACACTGAAGCTTTCTTT.

The V and J genes are TRBV18 and TRBJ2-1; D is ambiguous. Germline V CDR1 and CDR2: KGHSH, LQKENI. Trimming took off 6 bases at V and 0 bases at J, with 9 bases between the two ends. CDR3 size: 14 residues. CDR3 amino acids: CASSSLSSYNEQFF. The CDR3 DNA reads as TGTGCCAGCTCCTCCTTGAGCTCCTACAATGAGCAGTTCTTC. The full variable domain, its missing parts supplied by reference TRBV18 and TRBJ2-1, is NAGVMQNPRHLVRRRGQEARLRCSPMKGHSHVYWYRQLPEEGLKFMVYLQKENIIDESGMPKERFSAEFPKEGPSILRIQQVVRGDSAAYFCASSSLSSYNEQFFGPGTRLTVL.

V is TRBV7-9 and J is TRBJ1-1; 9 bases match TRBD1. Germline assignment: CDR1 SEHNR and CDR2 FQNEAQ (reference sequence). The CDR3 covers 16 residues. The J segment lost 3 bases and the V segment lost 5 bases, leaving 10 bases of the junction unmatched. The CDR3 region has the DNA TGTGCCAGCAGCCCCCGGACAGGGGAGGAGGACACTGAAGCTTTCTTT. Amino acids: CASSPRTGEEDTEAFF.